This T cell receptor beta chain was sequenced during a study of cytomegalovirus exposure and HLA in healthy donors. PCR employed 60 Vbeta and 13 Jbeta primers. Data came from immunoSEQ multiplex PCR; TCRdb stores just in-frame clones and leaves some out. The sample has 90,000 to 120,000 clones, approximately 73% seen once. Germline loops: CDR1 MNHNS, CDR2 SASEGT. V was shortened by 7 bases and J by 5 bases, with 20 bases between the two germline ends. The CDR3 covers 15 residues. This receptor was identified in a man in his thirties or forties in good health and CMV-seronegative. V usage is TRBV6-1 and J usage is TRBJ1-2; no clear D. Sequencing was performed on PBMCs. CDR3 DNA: TGTGCCAGCAAGGCGGCGTCCCCCGGCACGTATGGCTACACCTTC. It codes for CASKAASPGTYGYTF.